This T cell receptor beta chain is from a study of OX40 agonist ivuxolimab in advanced cancers. Study as a whole: Participants, 82.7% male, averaged 60 years of age, ranging from about 23 to 80. Anti-PD-1, anti-PD-L1 or anti-CTLA-4 therapy given earlier was allowed, and roughly 40% had some.

Study-wide points: Expanded peripheral T-cell antigen specificity went undetermined. Partial responders treated at 0.1-3.0 mg/kg exhibited clonal expansion among the lowest measured.

Concerning this clone itself: Its antigen is currently unknown. Other DNA sequences in the same sample also yield this CDR3.

TCRdb's table, derived via immunoSEQ multiplex PCR, lists solely in-frame clones and lacks some. The sample shows tens of thousands of clones, 80% to 90% of them seen only once. With V trimmed by 1 base and J by 6 bases, 0 bases remained unmatched. The germline gives CDR1 SGHRS, CDR2 YFSETQ. The CDR3 runs 14 residues. The origin of this receptor is an adult with an advanced solid tumor such as melanoma, head and neck, liver or kidney cancer. The input for sequencing was CD4+ or CD8+ T cells sorted from blood, taken in a trial of the OX40 agonist ivuxolimab. The chain couples TRBV5-1 to TRBJ2-1; 11 bases align to TRBD2. The CDR3 reads CASSLTSGSNEQFF. The CDR3 DNA follows: TGCGCCAGCAGCTTGACTAGCGGGAGCAATGAGCAGTTCTTC.